The next 29 T cell receptor beta chains were all read from a single sample in a study of regulatory T cells in long-lasting Graves disease. The authors built TCR beta libraries using iRepertoire HTBI primers and Arm-PCR of CDR3 regions. MiXCR, applied by TCRdb to the multiplex PCR reads, yields one record per CDR3 protein. This table holds around 480,000 distinct CDR3 sequences, roughly a sixth found once. Time point here: newly diagnosed GD, antithyroid drugs for less than 3 months. Researchers made the TCR library from RNA that was extracted from PBMCs. This same sample was also part of a study on T cells in Graves' hyperthyroidism and ophthalmopathy.

Source: peripheral blood mononuclear cells (PBMCs), taken at new diagnosis, from a patient treated with antithyroid drugs. The receptors shown here come from a middle-aged woman with Graves disease.

This chain connects TRBV18 to TRBJ1-5; the match to TRBD1 covers 8 bases. Germline loops: CDR1 KGHSH, CDR2 LQKENI. V lost 5 bases and J lost 7; bases outside the gene matches: 10. CDR3 length: 15 residues. In DNA form, the CDR3 reads TGTGCCAGCTCATCGCGGACAGGGAAGGGGCAGCCCCAGCATTTT. The encoded protein is CASSSRTGKGQPQHF.

This clonotype was picked up many times. The V call is TRBV3-1, the J call TRBJ2-5, with TRBD2 matching 11 bases. V trimming: 2 bases; J trimming: 2 bases; junction bases outside the gene matches: 1. This CDR3 spans 15 amino acids. Per the germline V gene, CDR1 is LGHDT and CDR2 is YNNKEL (reference sequence). The DNA for the CDR3 is TGTGCCAGCAGCCAACTAGCGGGGGGACAAGAGACCCAGTACTTC. It encodes CASSQLAGGQETQYF.

This chain uses TRBV10-3 with TRBJ2-3; a possible D gene is TRBD1 (6 bases). Per germline, CDR1 ENHRY and CDR2 SYGVKD. Trimming cost V 6 bases and J 3 bases, with 13 bases left between them. The CDR3 has 14 amino acids. The CDR3 region has the DNA TGTGCCATCAGCTCCGGGACACTTACAGATACGCAGTATTTT. Translation gives CAISSGTLTDTQYF.

This clonotype was counted many times. The J gene is TRBJ2-7, the V gene TRBV9, with 8 bases fitting TRBD1. CDR3 length: 16 residues. Germline V gives CDR1 SGDLS, CDR2 YYNGEE. V dropped 0 bases and J dropped 3; count of bases not matched to a gene: 8. DNA of the CDR3: TGTGCCAGCAGCGTAGGACAGGGGAGATCCCTCTACGAGCAGTACTTC. Translated, it gives CASSVGQGRSLYEQYF.

This clonotype was counted at least ten times. J is TRBJ2-5 and V is TRBV18; D ambiguous. CDR3 length: 13 amino acids. Trimming shortened V by 0 bases and J by 2 bases, and 4 bases separated the two germline ends. Germline V gene sequence: CDR1 KGHSH, CDR2 LQKENI. CDR3 sequence reads: CASSPPAQETQYF. The CDR3 nucleotides are TGTGCCAGCTCACCACCCGCGCAAGAGACCCAGTACTTC. The whole variable domain, remainder taken from reference TRBV18 and TRBJ2-5, is NAGVMQNPRHLVRRRGQEARLRCSPMKGHSHVYWYRQLPEEGLKFMVYLQKENIIDESGMPKERFSAEFPKEGPSILRIQQVVRGDSAAYFCASSPPAQETQYFGPGTRLLVL.

This clonotype was seen a handful of times. The chain joins TRBV29-1 to TRBJ1-2; the D is unclear. The CDR3 is 12 residues long. The V end lost 4 bases, the J end lost 4 bases, and 10 bases lay between the germline ends. In germline, CDR1 is SQVTM, CDR2 ANQGSEA. DNA of the CDR3: TGCAGCGTTGGGACCGGCGGCTATGGCTACACCTTC. Translated, it gives CSVGTGGYGYTF.

This clonotype was seen just once. The chain is built from TRBV11-2 and TRBJ2-1, with TRBD2 matching over 12 bases. V shed 6 bases and J 3 bases; nucleotides not matched to a gene: 3. Germline loops: CDR1 SGHAT, CDR2 FQNNGV. The CDR3 sequence is 15 residues long. CDR3 nucleotide sequence: TGTGCCAGCAGTTGGACTAGCGGGGACTACAATGAGCAGTTCTTC. Encoded protein: CASSWTSGDYNEQFF.

This clonotype was seen many times. The CDR3 DNA is TGTGCCAGCAGCACAGGGGCAGCTGATCAGCCCCAGCATTTT. Translated: CASSTGAADQPQHF. The rearrangement links TRBV7-9 to TRBJ1-5, with 7 bases matching TRBD1. Unmatched junction bases numbered 6, after V lost 5 bases and J lost 5 bases. The CDR3 runs 14 residues. Germline V gives CDR1 SEHNR, CDR2 FQNEAQ (reference sequence).

Of note for this clonotype: A junction boundary mismatches the germline segment, possibly from a read error. The chain employs TRBV11-2 and TRBJ1-6; 11 bases are a match to TRBD1. Germline values: CDR1 SGHAT, CDR2 FQNNGV. The CDR3 is made up of 15 amino acids. CDR3 residues: CASSLPGTGGSPLYF. The CDR3 bases are TGTGCCAGCAGCTTACCCGGGACAGGGGGTTCACCCCTCTACTTT.

This clonotype was seen many times. The CDR3 bases are TGTGCCAGCAGCTCGATACTGAATGAGCAGTTCTTC. Amino acid sequence: CASSSILNEQFF. V and J are TRBV12-3 or TRBV12-4 and TRBJ2-1; D uncertain. This CDR3 region has 12 residues. V gave up 6 bases and J gave up 7 bases, with 10 bases separating them.

This clonotype was detected many times. V is TRBV5-1 and J is TRBJ2-3, with 9 bases matching TRBD2. The CDR3 extends over 16 amino acids. Germline V gene sequence: CDR1 SGHRS, CDR2 YFSETQ. The trim removed 0 bases at V and 2 bases at J, leaving 4 bases unmatched. CDR3 DNA sequence: TGCGCCAGCAGCTTGGTTAGCGGGGGATTCACAGATACGCAGTATTTT. Translating it yields CASSLVSGGFTDTQYF. Based on the CDR3 plus reference TRBV5-1 and TRBJ2-3, the full variable domain is KAGVTQTPRYLIKTRGQQVTLSCSPISGHRSVSWYQQTPGQGLQFLFEYFSETQRNKGNFPGRFSGRQFSNSRSEMNVSTLELGDSALYLCASSLVSGGFTDTQYFGPGTRLTVL.

The chain is built from TRBV29-1 and TRBJ2-6; D not certain. The CDR3 has 14 amino acids. V was clipped by 4 bases and J by 2 bases, with 9 bases between them. Germline V gene data show CDR1 as SQVTM and CDR2 as ANQGSEA. The chain's CDR3 is CSVVERTGANVLTF. DNA for the CDR3: TGCAGCGTTGTTGAAAGGACTGGGGCCAACGTCCTGACTTTC.

The chain carries TRBV19 and TRBJ1-5; 7 bases map to TRBD1. The CDR3 consists of 16 residues. The trim removed 7 bases at V and 4 bases at J, leaving 13 bases unmatched. Germline assignment: CDR1 LNHDA and CDR2 SQIVND (reference sequence). The CDR3 DNA follows: TGTGCCAGTACCCTGACGGGACAGCCTCCGAATCAGCCCCAGCATTTT. This encodes CASTLTGQPPNQPQHF.

The chain couples TRBV28 to TRBJ2-5; D is ambiguous. The germline V gene encodes CDR1 MDHEN and CDR2 SYDVKM. CDR3 length: 15 residues. V was pared by 2 bases and J by 2 bases, with 12 bases between. CDR3 nucleotide sequence: TGTGCCAGCAGTTTAGGTCAGATCTCTCAAGAGACCCAGTACTTC. Translating it yields CASSLGQISQETQYF.

This chain links TRBV19 with TRBJ2-7; 10 bases are shared with TRBD2. The CDR3 extends over 14 amino acids. Germline CDR1 is LNHDA and CDR2 is SQIVND (reference sequence). V dropped 5 bases and J dropped 3; count of bases not matched to a gene: 4. The CDR3 DNA follows: TGTGCCAGTAGTCCAGCTAGCGGGGGCTACGAGCAGTACTTC. Its translation: CASSPASGGYEQYF.

This clonotype was seen ten or more times. V is TRBV7-2 and J is TRBJ2-7, with D hard to call. V was shortened by 5 bases and J by 4 bases, with 12 bases between the two germline ends. The CDR3 is 13 amino acids. The V gene's germline CDR1 is SGHTA and CDR2 FQGNSA. The CDR3 bases are TGTGCCAGCAGCCCTCCGGTTGATTACGAGCAGTACTTC. This sequence encodes CASSPPVDYEQYF.

Concerning this clonotype: A read error may produce the germline difference seen at one junction end. The V call is TRBV6-2 or TRBV6-3, the J call TRBJ1-1, with TRBD1 matching 9 bases. The germline V gene has CDR1 MNHEY and CDR2 SVGEGT. The CDR3 sequence is 15 residues long. The DNA for the CDR3 is TGTGCCAACAGTTACAGGTGGACAGGGGACACTGAAGCTTTCTTT. Translating gives CANSYRWTGDTEAFF.

Details on this clonotype: With a much larger clone just one base away, this may be a read error. The chain is built from TRBV28 and TRBJ1-1, with a possible D match to TRBD1 (5 bases). Trimming took 1 base from V and 0 from J, leaving 15 bases between them. The germline V gene encodes CDR1 MDHEN and CDR2 SYDVKM. This CDR3 has 17 amino acids. The CDR3 loop reads CASSLFRQSTMNTEAFF. The CDR3 DNA reads as TGTGCCAGCAGTTTATTCAGACAGAGTACTATGAACACTGAAGCTTTCTTT.

The table lists this clonotype with a few counts. V gene TRBV28 combines with J gene TRBJ1-3; no clear D gene. This CDR3 spans 16 amino acids. V was cut by 5 bases and J by 0 bases, with 14 bases left in between. The germline gives CDR1 MDHEN, CDR2 SYDVKM. CDR3: CASSTAGVSSGNTIYF. Here the CDR3 DNA reads TGTGCCAGCAGTACCGCCGGGGTGAGCTCTGGAAACACCATATATTTT. Variable domain in full (rest from reference TRBV28 and TRBJ1-3): DVKVTQSSRYLVKRTGEKVFLECVQDMDHENMFWYRQDPGLGLRLIYFSYDVKMKEKGDIPEGYSVSREKKERFSLILESASTNQTSMYLCASSTAGVSSGNTIYFGEGSWLTVV.

This clonotype showed up many times. The chain carries TRBV3-1 and TRBJ1-6, with a possible D match to TRBD1 (5 bases). The CDR3 contains 16 residues. In germline, CDR1 is LGHDT, CDR2 YNNKEL (reference sequence). Trimming cost V 0 bases and J 5 bases, with 11 bases left between them. CDR3 sequence reads: CASSQEVGRDNSPLHF. In nucleotides, the CDR3 is TGTGCCAGCAGCCAAGAAGTAGGCAGGGATAATTCACCCCTCCACTTT.

This clonotype was seen repeatedly, ten times or more. The chain couples TRBV20-1 to TRBJ2-3; TRBD1 might be the D (5 bases). The V end was cut by 3 bases, the J end by 2 bases, with 9 bases between. Germline V CDR1 and CDR2: DFQATT, SNEGSKA (reference sequence). CDR3 length: 13 residues. This CDR3 is CSASHGATDTQYF. In nucleotides, the CDR3 is TGCAGTGCTAGTCATGGGGCCACAGATACGCAGTATTTT.

This clonotype was counted a few times. This may stem from a read error, because a much larger clone lies one nucleotide away. V usage is TRBV11-2 and J usage is TRBJ1-3, with D possibly TRBD1 on 6 matching bases. CDR1 is SGHAT and CDR2 is FQNNGV in the germline V gene. The CDR3 length is 16 residues. This chain's CDR3 is CACSDTTGYSGNTIYF. DNA for the CDR3: TGTGCCTGCAGTGATACGACAGGTTACTCTGGAAACACCATATATTTT. Full variable domain (missing parts from reference TRBV11-2 and TRBJ1-3): EAGVAQSPRYKIIEKRQSVAFWCNPISGHATLYWYQQILGQGPKLLIQFQNNGVVDDSQLPKDRFSAERLKGVDSTLKIQPAKLEDSAVYLCACSDTTGYSGNTIYFGEGSWLTVV.

This clonotype was seen more than once but under ten times. The rearrangement links TRBV10-3 to TRBJ1-5; D is undetermined. V gave up 4 bases and J gave up 5 bases, with 9 bases separating them. CDR1 is ENHRY, CDR2 SYGVKD, per germline. The CDR3 sequence is 13 residues long. CDR3 coding DNA: TGTGCCATCAGTGGAAAAGGAGATCAGCCCCAGCATTTT. Protein: CAISGKGDQPQHF.

Comments on this clonotype: One junction end does not reproduce the germline sequence, and a read error may be involved. V is TRBV28 and J is TRBJ2-7; D perhaps matches TRBD1 (6 bases). The CDR3 runs to 18 residues. From germline, CDR1 is MDHEN and CDR2 SYDVKM. CDR3 in DNA: TGTGCCAGCAGTTTAAAGGGGGTAGGCCCAAGGTCCTCCCACGAGCAGTACTTC. Amino acids: CASSLKGVGPRSSHEQYF.

There are a few counts of this clonotype. The V call is TRBV20-1, the J call TRBJ2-5; D may be TRBD2 (6 bases). Germline lookup yields CDR1 DFQATT and CDR2 SNEGSKA (reference sequence). The CDR3 extends over 15 amino acids. Trimming stripped 3 bases from V and 1 base from J, with 15 bases between. In DNA, the CDR3 is TGCAGTGCTAGTTGGTACGCGGGGACCCAAGAGACCCAGTACTTC. Translated, it gives CSASWYAGTQETQYF.

This clonotype was seen at least ten times. This sequence joins TRBV20-1 and TRBJ1-2; no clear D. The CDR3 has 15 amino acids. In germline, CDR1 is DFQATT, CDR2 SNEGSKA (reference sequence). V shed 0 bases and J shed 5 bases, with 16 bases lying between them. The CDR3 protein is CSARDLRSHPYGYTF. The CDR3 nucleotides are TGCAGTGCTAGAGATTTAAGGTCCCACCCATATGGCTACACCTTC.

This clonotype was seen at least ten times. Here the CDR3 DNA reads TGTGCTAGTGGTTTGGTACGGGCTACACAAGAGACCCAGTACTTC. As protein: CASGLVRATQETQYF. V usage is TRBV12-5 and J usage is TRBJ2-5; D not resolved. Germline V gene lookup returns CDR1 LGHNT and CDR2 FRNRAP. The CDR3 covers 15 residues. The V end lost 0 bases, the J end lost 2 bases, and 10 bases lay between the germline ends.

The rearrangement links TRBV19 to TRBJ1-5; 7 nucleotides align to TRBD1. V dropped 3 bases and J dropped 6; count of bases not matched to a gene: 8. The CDR3 has 15 residues. Germline assignment: CDR1 LNHDA and CDR2 SQIVND (reference sequence). This chain's CDR3 is CASSIYRGVGQPQHF. CDR3 sequence (DNA): TGTGCCAGTAGTATCTACAGGGGTGTCGGTCAGCCCCAGCATTTT.

In its sample, this clonotype was seen many times. J is TRBJ1-5 and V is TRBV7-8; a possible D gene is TRBD1 (5 bases). This CDR3 spans 15 amino acids. Trimming removed 1 base at V and 3 bases at J, with 10 bases between. Germline V lookup: CDR1 SGHVS, CDR2 FQNEAQ. CDR3 amino acids: CASSLGGQNNQPQHF. CDR3 sequence (DNA): TGTGCCAGCAGCTTAGGGGGCCAGAACAATCAGCCCCAGCATTTT.